Reported below is one T cell receptor (beta chain). The antigen remains unidentified. Germline CDR1 SGHRS, CDR2 YFSETQ. V lost 2 bases to trimming and J lost 2 bases; unmatched junction nucleotides: 5. The CDR3 spans 17 residues. These data belong to a study of glioma-infiltrating T cells after dendritic cell vaccination. In the study overall: Patients had newly diagnosed or recurrent glioblastoma and received dendritic cell vaccines. The vaccine used monocyte-derived dendritic cells pulsed overnight with autologous tumor lysate.

Overall study results and limits: Only a small number of patients had complete blood and tumor samples.

TCRdb keeps only in-frame clones here, not all; method: immunoSEQ multiplex PCR. Here the sample spans about 92,000 clones, over 75% being singletons. None of the glioblastoma patients had an isocitrate dehydrogenase mutation. This receptor was identified in a human donor with glioblastoma. This sample comprised blood, obtained before dendritic cell vaccination. The gene calls are TRBV5-1 and TRBJ1-5, with TRBD1 matching 12 bases. CDR3 amino acids: CASSFGTGGAGNQPQHF. Written as DNA, the CDR3 is TGCGCCAGCAGCTTTGGGACAGGGGGCGCCGGCAATCAGCCCCAGCATTTT. Together with reference TRBV5-1 and TRBJ1-5, the CDR3 gives the full variable domain: KAGVTQTPRYLIKTRGQQVTLSCSPISGHRSVSWYQQTPGQGLQFLFEYFSETQRNKGNFPGRFSGRQFSNSRSEMNVSTLELGDSALYLCASSFGTGGAGNQPQHFGDGTRLSIL.